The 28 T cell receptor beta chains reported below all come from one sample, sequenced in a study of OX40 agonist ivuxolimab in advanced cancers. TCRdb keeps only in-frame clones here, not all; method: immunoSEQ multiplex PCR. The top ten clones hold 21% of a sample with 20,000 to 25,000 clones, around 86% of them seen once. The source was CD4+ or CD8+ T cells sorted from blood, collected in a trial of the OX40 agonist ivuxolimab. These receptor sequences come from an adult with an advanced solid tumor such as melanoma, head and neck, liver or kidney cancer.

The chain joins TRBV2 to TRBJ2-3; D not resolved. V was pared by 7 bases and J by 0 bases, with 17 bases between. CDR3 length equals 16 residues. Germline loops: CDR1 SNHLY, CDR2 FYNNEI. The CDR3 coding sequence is TGTGCCAGCAAGGTTCTGTGGGCATCTAGCACAGATACGCAGTATTTT. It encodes CASKVLWASSTDTQYF.

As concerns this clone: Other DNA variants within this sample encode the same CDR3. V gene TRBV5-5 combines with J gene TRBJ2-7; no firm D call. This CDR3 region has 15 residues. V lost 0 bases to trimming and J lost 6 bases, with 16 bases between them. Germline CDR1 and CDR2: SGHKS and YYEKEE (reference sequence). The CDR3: CASSLDPSVLFEQYF. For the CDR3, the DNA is TGTGCCAGCAGCTTGGATCCCTCAGTCCTATTCGAGCAGTACTTC.

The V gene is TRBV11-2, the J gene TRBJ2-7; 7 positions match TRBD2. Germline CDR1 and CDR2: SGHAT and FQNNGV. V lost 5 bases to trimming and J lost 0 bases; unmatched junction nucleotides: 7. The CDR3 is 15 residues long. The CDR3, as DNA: TGTGCCAGCAGCCATACGGGGGGAAGCTCCTACGAGCAGTACTTC. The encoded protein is CASSHTGGSSYEQYF.

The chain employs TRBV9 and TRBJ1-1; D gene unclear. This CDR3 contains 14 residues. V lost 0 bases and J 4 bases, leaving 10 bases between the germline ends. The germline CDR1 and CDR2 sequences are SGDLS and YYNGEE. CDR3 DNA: TGTGCCAGCAGCGTAGCAGATGGGTTCACTGAAGCTTTCTTT. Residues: CASSVADGFTEAFF.

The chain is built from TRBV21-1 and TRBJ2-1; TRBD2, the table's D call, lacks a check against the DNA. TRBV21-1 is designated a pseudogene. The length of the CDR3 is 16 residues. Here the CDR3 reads CASSKDQGLFYNEQFF. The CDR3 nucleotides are TGTGCCAGCAGCAAAGACCAGGGACTATTTTACAATGAGCAGTTCTTC.

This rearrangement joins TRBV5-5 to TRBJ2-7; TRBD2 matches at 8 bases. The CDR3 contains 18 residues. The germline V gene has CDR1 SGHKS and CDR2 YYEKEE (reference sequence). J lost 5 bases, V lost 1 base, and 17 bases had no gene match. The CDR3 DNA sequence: TGTGCCAGCAGCTTGATATCCCTAGCGGGCTACGAGGAGAACGAGCAGTACTTC. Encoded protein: CASSLISLAGYEENEQYF.

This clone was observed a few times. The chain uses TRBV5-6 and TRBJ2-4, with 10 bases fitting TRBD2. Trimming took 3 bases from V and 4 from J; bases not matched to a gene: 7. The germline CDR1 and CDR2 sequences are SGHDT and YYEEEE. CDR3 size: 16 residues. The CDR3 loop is CASSSPRTSGKNIQYF. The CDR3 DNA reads TGTGCCAGCAGCTCCCCCAGGACTAGCGGAAAAAACATTCAGTACTTC.

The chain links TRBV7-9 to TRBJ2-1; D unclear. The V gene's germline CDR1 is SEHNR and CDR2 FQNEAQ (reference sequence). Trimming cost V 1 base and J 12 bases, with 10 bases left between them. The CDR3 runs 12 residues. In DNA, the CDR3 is TGTGCCAGCAGCTTAGGTGAGCTTGTGCAGTTCTTC. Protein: CASSLGELVQFF.

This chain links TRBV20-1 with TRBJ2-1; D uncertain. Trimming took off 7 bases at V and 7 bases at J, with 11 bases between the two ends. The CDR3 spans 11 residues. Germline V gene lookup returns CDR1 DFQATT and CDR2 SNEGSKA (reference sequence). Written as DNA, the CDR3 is TGCAGTGTTGGGTTTTGGAATGAGCAGTTCTTC. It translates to CSVGFWNEQFF.

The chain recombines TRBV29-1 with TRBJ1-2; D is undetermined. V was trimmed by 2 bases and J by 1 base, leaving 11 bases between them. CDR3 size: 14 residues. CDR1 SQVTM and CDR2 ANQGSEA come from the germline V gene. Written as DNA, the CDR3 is TGCAGCGTTGAATTTAGACGGCTTAACTATGGCTACACCTTC. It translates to CSVEFRRLNYGYTF.

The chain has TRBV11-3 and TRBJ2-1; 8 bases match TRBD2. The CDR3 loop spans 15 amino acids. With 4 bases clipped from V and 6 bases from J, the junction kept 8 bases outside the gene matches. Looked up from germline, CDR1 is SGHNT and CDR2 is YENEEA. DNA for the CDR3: TGTGCCAGCAGCTCCACTCCCGGGACTAGCAATGAGCAGTTCTTC. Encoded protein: CASSSTPGTSNEQFF. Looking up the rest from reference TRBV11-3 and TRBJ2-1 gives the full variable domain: EAGVVQSPRYKIIEKKQPVAFWCNPISGHNTLYWYLQNLGQGPELLIRYENEEAVDDSQLPKDRFSAERLKGVDSTLKIQPAELGDSAVYLCASSSTPGTSNEQFFGPGTRLTVL.

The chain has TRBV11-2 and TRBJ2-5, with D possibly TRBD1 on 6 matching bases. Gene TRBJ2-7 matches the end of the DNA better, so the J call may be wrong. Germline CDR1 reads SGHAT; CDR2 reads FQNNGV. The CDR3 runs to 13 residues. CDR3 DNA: TGTGCCAGCAGCTTCGGACAGACCGGCGAGCAGTACTTC. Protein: CASSFGQTGEQYF.

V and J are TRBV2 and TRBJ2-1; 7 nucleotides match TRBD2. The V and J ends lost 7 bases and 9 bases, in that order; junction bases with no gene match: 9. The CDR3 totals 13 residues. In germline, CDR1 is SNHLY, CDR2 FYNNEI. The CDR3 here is CASNGGSLGEQFF. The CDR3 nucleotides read TGTGCCAGCAATGGCGGGAGCTTGGGTGAGCAGTTCTTC.

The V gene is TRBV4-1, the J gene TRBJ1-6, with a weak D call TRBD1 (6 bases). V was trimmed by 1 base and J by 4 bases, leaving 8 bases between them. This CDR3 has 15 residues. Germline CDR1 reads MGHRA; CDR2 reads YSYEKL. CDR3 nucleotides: TGCGCCAGCAGCCAAGCCGGACAGTATAATTCACCCCTCCACTTT. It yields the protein CASSQAGQYNSPLHF.

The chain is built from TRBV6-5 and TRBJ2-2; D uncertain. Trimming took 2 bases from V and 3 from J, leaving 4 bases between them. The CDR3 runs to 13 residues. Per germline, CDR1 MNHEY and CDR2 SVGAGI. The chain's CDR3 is CASSYAHTGELFF. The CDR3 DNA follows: TGTGCCAGCAGTTACGCGCACACCGGGGAGCTGTTTTTT.

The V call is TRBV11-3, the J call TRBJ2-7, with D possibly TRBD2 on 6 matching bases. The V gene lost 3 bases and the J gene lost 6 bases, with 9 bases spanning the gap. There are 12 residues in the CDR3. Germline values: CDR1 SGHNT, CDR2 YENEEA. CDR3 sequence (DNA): TGTGCCAGCAGCTTGGGACTGGGCGAGCAGTACTTC. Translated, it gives CASSLGLGEQYF.

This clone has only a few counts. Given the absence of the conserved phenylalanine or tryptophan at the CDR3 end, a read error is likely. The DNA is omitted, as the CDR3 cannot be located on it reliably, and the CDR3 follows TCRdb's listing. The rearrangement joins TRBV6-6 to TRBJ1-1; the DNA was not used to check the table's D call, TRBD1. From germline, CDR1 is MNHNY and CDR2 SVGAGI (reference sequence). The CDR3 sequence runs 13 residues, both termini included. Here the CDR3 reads CASSYLSGTAAVT.

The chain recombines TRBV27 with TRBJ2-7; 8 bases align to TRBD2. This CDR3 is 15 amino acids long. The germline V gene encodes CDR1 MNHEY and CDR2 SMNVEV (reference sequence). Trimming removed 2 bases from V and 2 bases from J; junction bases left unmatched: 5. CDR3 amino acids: CASSLSSGVPYEQYF. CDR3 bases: TGTGCCAGCAGTTTAAGTAGCGGGGTTCCCTACGAGCAGTACTTC.

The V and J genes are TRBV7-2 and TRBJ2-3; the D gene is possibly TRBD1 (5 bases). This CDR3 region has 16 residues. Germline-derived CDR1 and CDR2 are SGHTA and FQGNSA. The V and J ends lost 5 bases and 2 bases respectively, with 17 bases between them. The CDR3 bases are TGTGCCAGCAGCGCCTTGGTGACAGTCGTCACAGATACGCAGTATTTT. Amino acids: CASSALVTVVTDTQYF.

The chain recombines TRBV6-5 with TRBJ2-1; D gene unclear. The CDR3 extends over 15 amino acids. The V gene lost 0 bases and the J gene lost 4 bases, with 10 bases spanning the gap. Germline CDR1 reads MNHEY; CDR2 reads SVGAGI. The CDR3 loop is CASSYSDPIYNEQFF. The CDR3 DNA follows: TGTGCCAGCAGTTACTCGGACCCCATATACAATGAGCAGTTCTTC.

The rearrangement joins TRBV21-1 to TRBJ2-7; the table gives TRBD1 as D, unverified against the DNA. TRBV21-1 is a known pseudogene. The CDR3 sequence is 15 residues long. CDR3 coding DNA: TGTGCCAGCAGCAAAGACAGGGAAACTACCTACGAGCAGTACTTC. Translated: CASSKDRETTYEQYF.

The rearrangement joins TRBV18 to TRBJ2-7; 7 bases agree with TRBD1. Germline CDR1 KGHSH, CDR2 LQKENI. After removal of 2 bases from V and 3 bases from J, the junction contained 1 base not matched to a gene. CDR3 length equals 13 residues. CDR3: CASSPRDSYEQYF. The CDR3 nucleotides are TGTGCCAGCTCACCAAGGGACAGCTACGAGCAGTACTTC.

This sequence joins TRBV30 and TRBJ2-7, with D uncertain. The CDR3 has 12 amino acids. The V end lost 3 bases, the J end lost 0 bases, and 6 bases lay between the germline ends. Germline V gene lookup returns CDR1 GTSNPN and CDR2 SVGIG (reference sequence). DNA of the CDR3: TGTGCCTGGAGCCTAGACTCCTACGAGCAGTACTTC. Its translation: CAWSLDSYEQYF.

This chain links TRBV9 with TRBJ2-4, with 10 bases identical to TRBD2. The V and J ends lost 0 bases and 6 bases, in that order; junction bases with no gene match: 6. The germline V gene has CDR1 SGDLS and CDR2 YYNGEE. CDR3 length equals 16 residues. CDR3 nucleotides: TGTGCCAGCAGCGTAGGAGCGGGAGGGCCGGGAAACATTCAGTACTTC. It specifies CASSVGAGGPGNIQYF.

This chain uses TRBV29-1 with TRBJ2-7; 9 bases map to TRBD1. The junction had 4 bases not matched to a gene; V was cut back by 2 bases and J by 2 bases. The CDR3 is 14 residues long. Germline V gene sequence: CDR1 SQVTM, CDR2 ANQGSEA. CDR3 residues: CSVERDRDPYEQYF. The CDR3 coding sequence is TGCAGCGTTGAACGGGACAGGGACCCCTACGAGCAGTACTTC.

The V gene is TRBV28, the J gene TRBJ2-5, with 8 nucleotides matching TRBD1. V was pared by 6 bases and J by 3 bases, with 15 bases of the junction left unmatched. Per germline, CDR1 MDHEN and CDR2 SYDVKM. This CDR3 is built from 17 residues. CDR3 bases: TGTGCCAGCAGATCCTGGACAGGGTGGATTTTGGAAGAGACCCAGTACTTC. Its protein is CASRSWTGWILEETQYF.

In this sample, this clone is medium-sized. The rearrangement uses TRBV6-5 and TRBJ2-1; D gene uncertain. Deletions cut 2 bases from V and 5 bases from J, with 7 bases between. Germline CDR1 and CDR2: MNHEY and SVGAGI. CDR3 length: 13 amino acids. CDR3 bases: TGTGCCAGCAGTTACACGACCCACAATGAGCAGTTCTTC. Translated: CASSYTTHNEQFF.

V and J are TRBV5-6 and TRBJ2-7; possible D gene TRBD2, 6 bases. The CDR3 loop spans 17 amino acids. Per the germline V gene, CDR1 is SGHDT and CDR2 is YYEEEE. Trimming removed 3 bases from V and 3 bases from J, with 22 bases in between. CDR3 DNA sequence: TGTGCCAGCAGCTCCCCCTTAGCGGATCTTACGGTCTACGAGCAGTACTTC. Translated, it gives CASSSPLADLTVYEQYF.